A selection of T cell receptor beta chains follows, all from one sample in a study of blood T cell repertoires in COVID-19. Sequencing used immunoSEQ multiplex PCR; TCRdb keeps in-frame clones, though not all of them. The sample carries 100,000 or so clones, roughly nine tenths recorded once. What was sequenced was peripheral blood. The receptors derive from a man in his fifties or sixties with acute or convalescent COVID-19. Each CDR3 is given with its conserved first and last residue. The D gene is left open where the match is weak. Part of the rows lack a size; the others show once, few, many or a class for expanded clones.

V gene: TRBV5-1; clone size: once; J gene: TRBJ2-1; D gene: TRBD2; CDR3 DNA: TGCGCCAGCAGCCCCGCTAGCGGGAGTTTGGTTAATGAGCAGTTCTTC; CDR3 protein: CASSPASGSLVNEQFF
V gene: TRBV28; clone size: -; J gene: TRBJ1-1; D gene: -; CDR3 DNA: TGTGCCAGCAGTCCTCGACAGATGAACACTGAAGCTTTCTTT; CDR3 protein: CASSPRQMNTEAFF
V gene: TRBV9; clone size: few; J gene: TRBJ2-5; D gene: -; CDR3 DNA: TGTGCCAGCAGCGTAGCTGGGGGAGGTCATCAAGAGACCCAGTACTTC; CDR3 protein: CASSVAGGGHQETQYF
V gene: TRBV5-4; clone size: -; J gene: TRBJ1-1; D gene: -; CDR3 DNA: TGTGCCAGCAGCCCAAACAGGGAAATGGCTTTCTTT; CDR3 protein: CASSPNREMAFF
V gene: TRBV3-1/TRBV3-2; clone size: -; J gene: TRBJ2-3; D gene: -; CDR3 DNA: TGTGCCAGCAGCCAGGGCAGGGGAGTTGGAGATACGCAGTATTTT; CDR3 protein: CASSQGRGVGDTQYF
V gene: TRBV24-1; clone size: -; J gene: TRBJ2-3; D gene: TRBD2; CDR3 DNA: TGTGCCACCAGTGATCGGACTAGCGGGAGTTTAGATACGCAGTATTTT; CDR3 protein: CATSDRTSGSLDTQYF
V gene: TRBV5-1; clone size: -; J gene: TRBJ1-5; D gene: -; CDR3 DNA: TGCGCCAGCAGCTTCGGGACACATAGCAATCAGCCCCAGCATTTT; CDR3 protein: CASSFGTHSNQPQHF
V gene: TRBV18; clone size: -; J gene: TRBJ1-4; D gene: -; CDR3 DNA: TGTGCCAGCTCACCACCGGGCGCCGGTGAAAAACTGTTTTTT; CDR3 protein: CASSPPGAGEKLFF
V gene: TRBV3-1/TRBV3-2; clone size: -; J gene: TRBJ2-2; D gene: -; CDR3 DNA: TGTGCCACCCAGGATGGAAACACCGGGGAGCTGTTTTTT; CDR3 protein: CATQDGNTGELFF
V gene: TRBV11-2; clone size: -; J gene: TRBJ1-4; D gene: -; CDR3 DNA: TGTGCCAGCAGCTTACGGGGAGAGGAAGAAAAACTGTTTTTT; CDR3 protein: CASSLRGEEEKLFF
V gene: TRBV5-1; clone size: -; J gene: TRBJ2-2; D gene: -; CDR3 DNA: TGCGCCAGCAGCTTGGACGGGGCCGGGGAGCTGTTTTTT; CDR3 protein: CASSLDGAGELFF
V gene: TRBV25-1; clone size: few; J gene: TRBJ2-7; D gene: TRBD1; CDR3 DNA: TGTGCCAGCAGTGTTAATTCCGGGACAGGGGCAACCTACGAGCAGTACTTC; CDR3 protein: CASSVNSGTGATYEQYF
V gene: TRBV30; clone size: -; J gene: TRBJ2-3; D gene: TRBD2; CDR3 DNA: TGTGCCTGGAATGCGGGAGTCGGGAATACGCAGTATTTT; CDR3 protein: CAWNAGVGNTQYF
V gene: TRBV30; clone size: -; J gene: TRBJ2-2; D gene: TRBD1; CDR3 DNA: TGTGCCTGGAGTCCTTTTTGGACAGGGGGCCGCTCCGGGGAGCTGTTTTTT; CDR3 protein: CAWSPFWTGGRSGELFF
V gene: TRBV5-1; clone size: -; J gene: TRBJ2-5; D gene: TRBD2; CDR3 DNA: TGCGCCAGCAGCCCGACCACTAGCGGGGCATCGTTAACGGAGACCCAGTACTTC; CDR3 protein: CASSPTTSGASLTETQYF
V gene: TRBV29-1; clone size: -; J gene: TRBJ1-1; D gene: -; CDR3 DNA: TGCAGCGTCTCACGGGAGGTGAACACTGAAGCTTTCTTT; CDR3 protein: CSVSREVNTEAFF
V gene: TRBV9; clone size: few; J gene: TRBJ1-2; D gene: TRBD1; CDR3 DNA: TGTGCCAGCAGCGTAGGAACAGGGGATTCCTATGGCTACACCTTC; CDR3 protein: CASSVGTGDSYGYTF
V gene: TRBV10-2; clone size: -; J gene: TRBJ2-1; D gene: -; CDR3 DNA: TGCGCCAGCAGAGAACTTTACAATGAGCAGTTCTTC; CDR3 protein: CASRELYNEQFF
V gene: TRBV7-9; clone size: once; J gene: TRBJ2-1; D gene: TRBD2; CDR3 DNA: TGTGCCAGCAACCAAGCGGGGGGGACTCCCGAGCAGTTCTTC; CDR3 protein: CASNQAGGTPEQFF
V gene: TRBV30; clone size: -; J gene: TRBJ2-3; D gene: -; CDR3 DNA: TGTGCCTGGTCACAGCACAGGGCAGATACGCAGTATTTT; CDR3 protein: CAWSQHRADTQYF
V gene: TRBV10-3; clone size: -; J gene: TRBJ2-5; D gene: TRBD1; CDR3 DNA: TGTGCCATCAGTGAGTACAGGGGAGAGACCCAGTACTTC; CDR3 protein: CAISEYRGETQYF
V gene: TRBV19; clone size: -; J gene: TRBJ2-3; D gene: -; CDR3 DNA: TGTGCCAGCCACACCACAGATACGCAGTATTTT; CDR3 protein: CASHTTDTQYF
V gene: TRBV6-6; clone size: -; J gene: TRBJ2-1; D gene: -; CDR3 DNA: TGTGCCAGCACCTCGAGGGGGAGGGCCTCCTACAATGAGCAGTTCTTC; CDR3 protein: CASTSRGRASYNEQFF
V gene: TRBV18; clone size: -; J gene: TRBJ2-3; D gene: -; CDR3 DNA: TGTGCCAGCTCACCACCGAGAGGCAGGGGTGGCACAGATACGCAGTATTTT; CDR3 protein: CASSPPRGRGGTDTQYF
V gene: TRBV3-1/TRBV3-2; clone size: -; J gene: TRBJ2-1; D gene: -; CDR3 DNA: TGTGCCGTAGGACTGGACGGGATGGGCTCCTACAATGAGCAGTTCTTC; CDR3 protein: CAVGLDGMGSYNEQFF
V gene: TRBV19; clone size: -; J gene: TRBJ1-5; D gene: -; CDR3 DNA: TGTGCCAGTACTACTACCCCGAGGAGTCGCAATCAGCCCCAGCATTTT; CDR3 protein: CASTTTPRSRNQPQHF
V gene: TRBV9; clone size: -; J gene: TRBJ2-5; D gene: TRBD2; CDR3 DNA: TGTGCCAGCAGCGGAGGAGCGGGAGGCAGGGGAGAGACCCAGTACTTC; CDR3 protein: CASSGGAGGRGETQYF
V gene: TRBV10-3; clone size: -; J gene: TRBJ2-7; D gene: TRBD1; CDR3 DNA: TGTGCCACCCTCGGAGAGACAGGGGGAACCTACGAGCAGTACTTC; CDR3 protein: CATLGETGGTYEQYF
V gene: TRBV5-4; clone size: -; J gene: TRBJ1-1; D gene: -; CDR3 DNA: TGTGCCAGCAGCTTGGCTGGCACGAACACTGAAGCTTTCTTT; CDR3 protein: CASSLAGTNTEAFF
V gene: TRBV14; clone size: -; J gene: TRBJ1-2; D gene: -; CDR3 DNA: TGTGCCAGCAGCCCCACGGACAGAGAATATGGCTACACCTTC; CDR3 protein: CASSPTDREYGYTF
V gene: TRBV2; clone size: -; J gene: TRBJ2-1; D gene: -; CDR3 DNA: TGTGCCAGCAGTGAACCGATGACTAGGGTGAGCTCCTACAATGAGCAGTTCTTC; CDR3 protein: CASSEPMTRVSSYNEQFF
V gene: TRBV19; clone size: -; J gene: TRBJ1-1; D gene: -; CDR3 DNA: TGTGCCAGTAGTATAGGGGGCGTTAAGGTCACTGAAGCTTTCTTT; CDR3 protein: CASSIGGVKVTEAFF
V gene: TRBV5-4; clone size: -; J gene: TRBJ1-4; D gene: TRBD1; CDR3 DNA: TGTGCCAGCTCCCAGGGGGGCAATGAAAAACTGTTTTTT; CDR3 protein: CASSQGGNEKLFF
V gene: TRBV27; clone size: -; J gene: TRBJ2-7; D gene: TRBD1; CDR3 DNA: TGTGCCAGCAGTTTCGGACAGGGGGTCTCCTACGAGCAGTACTTC; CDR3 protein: CASSFGQGVSYEQYF
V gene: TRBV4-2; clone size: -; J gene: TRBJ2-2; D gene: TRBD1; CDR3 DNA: TGTGCCAGCAGCCAAGTTAGGGGACAGGGGAACACCGGGGAGCTGTTTTTT; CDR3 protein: CASSQVRGQGNTGELFF
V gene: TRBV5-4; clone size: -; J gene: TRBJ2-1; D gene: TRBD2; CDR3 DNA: TGTGCCAGCAGCTTGCGACTAGCGGACTACAATGAGCAGTTCTTC; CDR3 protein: CASSLRLADYNEQFF
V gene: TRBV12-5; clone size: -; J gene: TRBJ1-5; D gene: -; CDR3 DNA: TGTGCCTGCTCCCAGGGTACTCAGCCCCAGCATTTT; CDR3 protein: CACSQGTQPQHF
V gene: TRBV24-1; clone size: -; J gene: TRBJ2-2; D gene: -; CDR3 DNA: TGTGCCACCAGTGACCATCGTCTAGGAATGGCCGGGGAGCTGTTTTTT; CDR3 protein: CATSDHRLGMAGELFF
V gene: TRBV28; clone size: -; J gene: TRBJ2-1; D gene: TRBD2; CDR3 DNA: TGTGCCAGCAGTGTGACTAGCGGGAGGGTGAATGAGCAGTTCTTC; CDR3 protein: CASSVTSGRVNEQFF
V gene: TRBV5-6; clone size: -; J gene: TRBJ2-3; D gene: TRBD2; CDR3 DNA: TGTGCCAGCAGCCCGACTAGCGGGAGTTCAGATACGCAGTATTTT; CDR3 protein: CASSPTSGSSDTQYF
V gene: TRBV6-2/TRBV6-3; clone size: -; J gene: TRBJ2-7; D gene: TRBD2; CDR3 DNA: TGTGCCAGCAGTTTTCCCACTGGCGGGAGGGCTGATTACGAGCAGTACTTC; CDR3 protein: CASSFPTGGRADYEQYF
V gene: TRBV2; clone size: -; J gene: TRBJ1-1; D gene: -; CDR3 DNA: TGTGCCAGCAGTGGCCCCGGCTTTAGACACAACACTGAAGCTTTCTTT; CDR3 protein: CASSGPGFRHNTEAFF
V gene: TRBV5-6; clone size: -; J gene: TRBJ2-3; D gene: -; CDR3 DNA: TGTGCCAGCAGCCCTACAGGGACAGATACGCAGTATTTT; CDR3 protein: CASSPTGTDTQYF